The 28 T cell receptor beta chains given below trace back to one sample, sequenced in a study of vaccination effects on CD4 cells after COVID-19. Their antigens remain unidentified. Cultured cells yielded isolated CD4+ T cells after 10 days. Infection with SARS-CoV-2 occurred in the person between March and December 2020, and PCR confirmed it. Two doses of BNT162b2 or mRNA-1273 vaccine were administered to participants. Profiled with immunoSEQ multiplex PCR; TCRdb holds only in-frame clones, not every one. The sample has about 34,000 clones; approximately 77% are singletons. The specimen was CD4+ T cells from PBMCs cultured without peptide, collected after COVID-19 vaccination. Receptors were obtained from a human donor who had a prior SARS-CoV-2 infection.

This rearrangement joins TRBV2 to TRBJ1-2, with 7 bases lining up with TRBD1. CDR1 and CDR2 from the germline V gene are SNHLY and FYNNEI. The CDR3 covers 12 residues. V shed 4 bases, J shed 5 bases, and the junction held 1 base outside the gene matches. The CDR3: CASSGQGYGYTF. The CDR3 DNA is TGTGCCAGCAGTGGACAGGGTTATGGCTACACCTTC.

This clone was seen once. The chain has TRBV2 and TRBJ2-5; 7 bases fit TRBD2. The CDR3 consists of 13 residues. With V trimmed by 10 bases and J by 4 bases, 9 bases remained unmatched. Germline V gene data show CDR1 as SNHLY and CDR2 as FYNNEI. The chain's CDR3 is CATRRREGETQYF. The CDR3 DNA reads TGTGCCACGAGGAGGAGGGAGGGAGAGACCCAGTACTTC. The whole variable domain, filled in from reference TRBV2 and TRBJ2-5, reads EPEVTQTPSHQVTQMGQEVILRCVPISNHLYFYWYRQILGQKVEFLVSFYNNEISEKSEIFDDQFSVERPDGSNFTLKIRSTKLEDSAMYFCATRRREGETQYFGPGTRLLVL.

This chain connects TRBV18 to TRBJ2-7, with D hard to call. V was trimmed by 3 bases and J by 6 bases, leaving 12 bases between them. CDR1 and CDR2 (germline): KGHSH, LQKENI. CDR3 length: 13 residues. This CDR3 is CASSPSTPVEQYF. DNA for the CDR3: TGTGCCAGCTCACCGAGCACACCCGTCGAGCAGTACTTC.

On this clone itself: One end of the junction is discordant with germline, which a read error may explain. The chain has TRBV7-9 and TRBJ2-2; D remains unclear. The CDR3 is 16 residues long. The germline CDR1 and CDR2 sequences are SEHNR and FQNEAQ (reference sequence). CDR3 residues: CASSVASQILTGELFF. The CDR3 DNA sequence: TGTGCCAGCAGCGTAGCCTCCCAGATACTCACCGGGGAGCTGTTTTTT.

The chain employs TRBV11-2 and TRBJ2-3; 8 bases agree with TRBD2. The length of the CDR3 is 18 residues. Trimming removed 6 bases from V and 5 bases from J; junction bases left unmatched: 19. CDR1 is SGHAT, CDR2 FQNNGV, per germline. The CDR3 DNA sequence: TGTGCCAGCAGTCTACCTAGGGGGGAGCGGGAGTACGAAGATACGCAGTATTTT. Translated: CASSLPRGEREYEDTQYF.

This clone was seen more than once but under ten times. The J gene is TRBJ2-7, the V gene TRBV7-2; D is uncertain. CDR3 length: 11 residues. V was cut by 4 bases and J by 3 bases, with 4 bases left in between. Germline CDR1 and CDR2: SGHTA and FQGNSA. The DNA of the CDR3 is TGTGCCAGCAGCTCTTACTACGAGCAGTACTTC. Translating it yields CASSSYYEQYF.

This chain links TRBV28 with TRBJ2-7, with D possibly matching TRBD2 (5 bases). The length of the CDR3 is 11 residues. The V gene lost 2 bases and the J gene lost 7 bases, with 6 bases spanning the gap. CDR1 and CDR2 from the germline V gene are MDHEN and SYDVKM. CDR3 region: CASSLEGEQYF. The CDR3 DNA sequence: TGTGCCAGCAGTTTAGAGGGAGAGCAGTACTTC.

The rearrangement joins TRBV18 to TRBJ2-7, with 7 positions matching TRBD2. The CDR3 runs to 17 residues. V was pared by 4 bases and J by 5 bases, with 17 bases of the junction left unmatched. Germline lookup yields CDR1 KGHSH and CDR2 LQKENI. The CDR3 reads CASSRNFGAGVSHEQYF. DNA of the CDR3: TGTGCCAGCTCACGGAATTTCGGGGCGGGAGTTTCCCACGAGCAGTACTTC.

The chain joins TRBV4-1 to TRBJ2-5; 13 bases fit TRBD2. There are 15 residues in the CDR3. Germline V CDR1 and CDR2: MGHRA, YSYEKL. V was clipped by 6 bases and J by 5 bases; unmatched bases: 6. The DNA for the CDR3 is TGCGCCAGCAGGAAAGGACTAGCGGGGGAGGAGACCCAGTACTTC. It specifies CASRKGLAGEETQYF.

The rearrangement uses TRBV5-1 and TRBJ1-4, with D hard to call. V gave up 0 bases and J gave up 8 bases, with 8 bases separating them. The germline V gene has CDR1 SGHRS and CDR2 YFSETQ. This CDR3 is built from 13 residues. The CDR3 nucleotides read TGCGCCAGCAGCTTGGTAGTAGGGGAAAAACTGTTTTTT. The encoded protein is CASSLVVGEKLFF.

The CDR3 is CASSPHLSSYEQYF. Written as DNA, the CDR3 is TGTGCCAGCAGCCCACACTTGAGCTCCTACGAGCAGTACTTC. The rearrangement joins TRBV9 to TRBJ2-7, with D unclear. The CDR3 covers 14 residues. Trimming took 4 bases from V and 0 from J, leaving 11 bases between them. Germline V lookup: CDR1 SGDLS, CDR2 YYNGEE.

This clone was seen a handful of times. The chain links TRBV12-5 to TRBJ1-6; D ambiguous. Trimming shortened V by 2 bases and J by 9 bases, and 20 bases separated the two germline ends. The CDR3 contains 17 residues. The V gene's germline CDR1 is LGHNT and CDR2 FRNRAP. CDR3 in DNA: TGTGCTAGTGGTTTGACCACTCCATCCCGTCCGCGTTCACCCCTCCACTTT. Its translation is CASGLTTPSRPRSPLHF. The entire variable domain, with the rest obtained from reference TRBV12-5 and TRBJ1-6, is as follows: DARVTQTPRHKVTEMGQEVTMRCQPILGHNTVFWYRQTMMQGLELLAYFRNRAPLDDSGMPKDRFSAEMPDATLATLKIQPSEPRDSAVYFCASGLTTPSRPRSPLHFGNGTRLTVT.

This clone showed up just once. The chain is built from TRBV14 and TRBJ1-6; D ambiguous. The CDR3 is 14 amino acids. Germline V gene lookup returns CDR1 SGHDN and CDR2 FVKESK. Trimming left V 6 bases short and J 9 bases short, with 15 bases between. CDR3 protein: CASRTGIEGSPLHF. The CDR3 bases are TGTGCCAGCAGGACCGGGATAGAGGGTTCACCCCTCCACTTT.

The chain links TRBV19 to TRBJ2-3; the D gene is possibly TRBD2 (6 bases). The V end was cut by 10 bases, the J end by 2 bases, with 22 bases between. In germline, CDR1 is LNHDA, CDR2 SQIVND (reference sequence). The CDR3 is 16 residues long. CDR3 in DNA: TGTGCCACCACCCGATTAGGCGGAGGGGACACAGATACGCAGTATTTT. Its protein is CATTRLGGGDTDTQYF.

This sequence joins TRBV19 and TRBJ1-3; D unresolved. Germline V gene data show CDR1 as LNHDA and CDR2 as SQIVND (reference sequence). V lost 2 bases and J 1 base, leaving 18 bases between the germline ends. This CDR3 is built from 18 residues. DNA for the CDR3: TGTGCCAGTAGTATATCTGGCCGGCTGCGGATATCTGGAAACACCATATATTTT. It yields the protein CASSISGRLRISGNTIYF.

The chain is built from TRBV7-9 and TRBJ2-1, with 12 positions matching TRBD2. CDR3 length: 19 residues. The junction had 9 bases not matched to a gene; V was cut back by 3 bases and J by 0 bases. The germline CDR1 and CDR2 sequences are SEHNR and FQNEAQ (reference sequence). In DNA form, the CDR3 reads TGTGCCAGCAGCTTCAGTCTAGCGGGAGGGCCAAGCTCCTACAATGAGCAGTTCTTC. This translates into CASSFSLAGGPSSYNEQFF.

This clone was seen only a few times. The rearrangement uses TRBV28 and TRBJ1-2, with TRBD1 matching over 9 bases. Germline assignment: CDR1 MDHEN and CDR2 SYDVKM. Germline trimming cut 2 bases from V and 4 bases from J; bases unmatched to any gene: 2. The CDR3 totals 14 residues. CDR3 DNA: TGTGCCAGCAGTTTACTGGGACAGGGCTATGGCTACACCTTC. Translating gives CASSLLGQGYGYTF.

V is TRBV5-4 and J is TRBJ2-1; TRBD2 agrees at 7 bases. Trimming at V came to 4 bases and at J to 9 bases, leaving 7 bases not matched to a gene. This CDR3 is 13 amino acids long. The germline V gene encodes CDR1 SGHNT and CDR2 YYREEE (reference sequence). The CDR3: CASSHQGGLEQFF. The CDR3 DNA reads as TGTGCCAGCAGCCATCAGGGAGGGCTTGAGCAGTTCTTC.

V gene TRBV14 combines with J gene TRBJ2-1, with D possibly being TRBD1 or TRBD2 (5 bases each). Germline loops: CDR1 SGHDN, CDR2 FVKESK. V was shortened by 4 bases and J by 3 bases, with 19 bases between the two germline ends. The CDR3 is 17 residues long. CDR3 DNA: TGTGCCAGCAGCCCACTAGGGGCAGGGAAGGGCTACAATGAGCAGTTCTTC. It encodes CASSPLGAGKGYNEQFF.

The chain is built from TRBV3-1 (or the pseudogene TRBV3-2) and TRBJ2-1; 14 nucleotides align to TRBD2. The CDR3 is 14 amino acids. After removal of 1 base from V and 10 bases from J, the junction contained 0 bases not matched to a gene. Germline CDR1 LGHDT, CDR2 YNNKEL (reference sequence). The CDR3 sequence is CASSQGTSGREQFF. In DNA, the CDR3 is TGTGCCAGCAGCCAAGGGACTAGCGGGAGGGAGCAGTTCTTC.

V usage is TRBV5-1 and J usage is TRBJ2-3; 8 bases align to TRBD1. Looked up from germline, CDR1 is SGHRS and CDR2 is YFSETQ. Unmatched junction bases numbered 8, after V lost 4 bases and J lost 4 bases. This CDR3 has 15 amino acids. The CDR3 bases are TGCGCCAGCAGCCCGGACCCGGACAGGGCAGATACGCAGTATTTT. It yields the protein CASSPDPDRADTQYF.

This chain connects TRBV5-8 to TRBJ1-2; D may be TRBD1 (5 bases). The germline V and J ends were trimmed by 2 bases and 7 bases, with 12 bases remaining between them. The germline V gene has CDR1 SGHTS and CDR2 YDEGEE. This CDR3 is 13 amino acids long. Here the CDR3 reads CASSLWQGGGYTF. CDR3 sequence (DNA): TGTGCCAGCAGCTTATGGCAGGGTGGTGGCTACACCTTC.

This chain uses TRBV7-2 with TRBJ2-7, with TRBD2 identical over 7 bases. Germline CDR1 is SGHTA and CDR2 is FQGNSA. The CDR3 totals 15 residues. J gave up 2 bases and V 0 bases, and 4 bases lay outside the gene matches. The CDR3 reads CASSLAGTTAYEQYF. CDR3 bases: TGTGCCAGCAGCTTAGCGGGGACTACTGCCTACGAGCAGTACTTC.

This rearrangement joins TRBV12-2 to TRBJ2-2. TRBV12-2 is noted as a pseudogene. This CDR3 has 18 amino acids. CDR3 DNA sequence: TGTGCAAGTCGCTCGCGGAAAAACAGCTCTCCGAACACCGGGGAGCTGTTTTTT. This translates into CASRSRKNSSPNTGELFF.

The chain carries TRBV2 and TRBJ1-1, with D possibly matching TRBD1 (5 bases). The V gene lost 7 bases and the J gene lost 4 bases, with 19 bases spanning the gap. Germline CDR1 is SNHLY and CDR2 is FYNNEI. The CDR3 runs to 15 residues. Here the CDR3 DNA reads TGTGCCAGCATCTTTGACAGCACCCAGAGCACTGAAGCTTTCTTT. It is translated as CASIFDSTQSTEAFF.

The DNA of the CDR3 is TGTGCCAGTAGAGGGACATATAGCAATCAGCCCCAGCATTTT. It encodes CASRGTYSNQPQHF. The chain uses TRBV19 and TRBJ1-5; D is possibly TRBD1 (6 bases). The germline V and J ends were trimmed by 6 bases and 0 bases, with 9 bases remaining between them. Germline CDR1 LNHDA, CDR2 SQIVND (reference sequence). This CDR3 contains 14 residues.

V is TRBV5-1 and J is TRBJ1-4; the match to TRBD1 covers 9 bases. J was trimmed by 7 bases and V by 5 bases; bases with no gene match: 6. Germline CDR1 reads SGHRS; CDR2 reads YFSETQ. The CDR3 sequence is 14 residues long. The CDR3 nucleotides are TGCGCCAGCAGGCCCGGGACAGGGAGTGAAAAACTGTTTTTT. Protein sequence: CASRPGTGSEKLFF.

V is TRBV5-1 and J is TRBJ2-1; 9 nucleotides align to TRBD1. V lost 2 bases to trimming and J lost 5 bases; unmatched junction nucleotides: 5. Germline CDR1 is SGHRS and CDR2 is YFSETQ. The length of the CDR3 is 15 residues. DNA for the CDR3: TGCGCCAGCAGCTTCGAGACAGGGGGGCACAATGAGCAGTTCTTC. This encodes CASSFETGGHNEQFF.